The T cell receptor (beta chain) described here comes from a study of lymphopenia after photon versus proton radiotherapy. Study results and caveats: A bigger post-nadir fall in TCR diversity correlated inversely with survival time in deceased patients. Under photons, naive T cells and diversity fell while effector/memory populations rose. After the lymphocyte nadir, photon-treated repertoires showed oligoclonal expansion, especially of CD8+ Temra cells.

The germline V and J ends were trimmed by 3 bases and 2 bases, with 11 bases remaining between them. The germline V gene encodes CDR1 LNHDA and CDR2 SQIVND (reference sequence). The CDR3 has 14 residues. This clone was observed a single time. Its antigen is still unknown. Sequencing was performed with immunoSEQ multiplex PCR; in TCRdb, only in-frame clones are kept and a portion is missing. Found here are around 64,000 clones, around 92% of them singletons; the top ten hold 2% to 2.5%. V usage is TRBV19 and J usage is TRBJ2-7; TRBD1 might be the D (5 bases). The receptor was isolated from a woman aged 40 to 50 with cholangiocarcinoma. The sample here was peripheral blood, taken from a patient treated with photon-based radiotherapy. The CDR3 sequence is CASSISPGTYEQYF. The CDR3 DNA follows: TGTGCCAGTAGTATTTCCCCAGGGACCTACGAGCAGTACTTC.